The 3 T cell receptor beta chains presented below share a single source sample, sequenced in a study of graft-versus-host responses after intestinal transplantation. These receptors are not linked to any known antigen. TCRdb keeps only in-frame clones here, not all; method: immunoSEQ multiplex PCR. Here the sample spans 39,000 or so clones, roughly 93% being singletons. Sequencing used unstimulated CD8+ T cells sorted from spleen or lymph node cells, obtained before transplant. These receptors came from a human donor who was the organ donor for an intestinal transplant.

The chain carries TRBV4-3 and TRBJ2-7; TRBD1 matches 9 bases. The V and J ends lost 0 bases and 4 bases, in that order; junction bases with no gene match: 7. This CDR3 has 16 amino acids. Germline-derived CDR1 and CDR2 are LGHNA and YSLEER. Here the CDR3 reads CASSQDGTGLGYEQYF. Written as DNA, the CDR3 is TGCGCCAGCAGCCAAGACGGGACAGGGCTGGGGTACGAGCAGTACTTC.

The V gene is TRBV15, the J gene TRBJ2-2; 10 bases are a match to TRBD2. J was trimmed by 5 bases and V by 5 bases; bases with no gene match: 5. The CDR3 is 15 amino acids. The germline V gene has CDR1 LNHNV and CDR2 YYDKDF (reference sequence). Written as DNA, the CDR3 is TGTGCCACCAGCGCTAGCGGGAGACTAACCGGGGAGCTGTTTTTT. Translation: CATSASGRLTGELFF.

This clone was seen a handful of times. The chain employs TRBV12-1 and TRBJ2-7; the table's D call of TRBD2 was not tested on the DNA. TRBV12-1 is designated a pseudogene. The CDR3 spans 16 residues. The DNA of the CDR3 is TGTGCCAGCAGCCCCGGGACTAGCGGGAGGGCCTTCGAGCAGTACTTC. As protein: CASSPGTSGRAFEQYF.